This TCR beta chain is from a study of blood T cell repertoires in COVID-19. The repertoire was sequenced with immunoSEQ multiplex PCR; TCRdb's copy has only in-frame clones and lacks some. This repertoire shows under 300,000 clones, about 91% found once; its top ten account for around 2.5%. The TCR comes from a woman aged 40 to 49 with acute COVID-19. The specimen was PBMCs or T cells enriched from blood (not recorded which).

CDR3 region: CASSQGEATYYGYTF. The CDR3, as DNA: TGCGCCAGCAGCCAAGGCGAGGCCACCTACTATGGCTACACCTTC. The chain combines TRBV4-1 with TRBJ1-2; D is undetermined. The germline V gene encodes CDR1 MGHRA and CDR2 YSYEKL. This CDR3 is 15 amino acids long. V dropped 1 base and J dropped 3 bases, with 12 bases sitting between them.